Detailed here is one T cell receptor (beta chain). As yet, its antigen is unknown. The protocol was immunoSEQ multiplex PCR, while the TCRdb copy is restricted to in-frame clones and leaves out a portion. The table has 68,000 or so clones, around 86% seen once. The sample comes from a study of OX40 agonist ivuxolimab in advanced cancers. Study at large: Participants could have had prior anti-PD-1, anti-PD-L1 or anti-CTLA-4 therapy, and approximately 37% had some. Study observations and caveats: Low normalized T-cell clonal expansion also characterized some of the nonresponders. At doses 0.1 to 3.0 mg/kg, CD4+ and CD8+ clones expanded.

Trimming took 4 bases from V and 3 from J; bases not matched to a gene: 6. This CDR3 has 15 amino acids. In germline, CDR1 is MNHEY, CDR2 SVGAGI. The timepoints at which blood was sampled were baseline, cycle 4 day 1, and cycle 7 day 1. The chain has TRBV6-5 and TRBJ1-1, with 9 bases fitting TRBD1. The receptor's source is an adult with an advanced solid tumor such as melanoma, head and neck, liver or kidney cancer. The material sequenced was CD4+ or CD8+ T cells sorted from blood, taken in a trial of the OX40 agonist ivuxolimab. The CDR3 region has the DNA TGTGCCAGCAGTTCCTCAGACAGGGGGGACACTGAAGCTTTCTTT. This gives the protein CASSSSDRGDTEAFF.